This TCR beta chain originates from a study of CD8 T cells in Susac syndrome. RNA was extracted with the RNeasy kit, and a quantity of 0.5 to 1 ug was reverse transcribed using random hexamers. Across 54 Vbeta and 13 Jbeta, TCR beta CDR3 was amplified with immunoSEQ multiplex PCR. One entry per CDR3 protein, called by TCRdb with MiXCR from the immunoSEQ multiplex PCR reads. The sample holds 150,000 to 180,000 distinct CDR3 sequences; 95% to 96% are singletons and the top ten take 0.14% to 0.15%. Purification of the CD8+ and CD4+ T cells relied on negative isolation, and TEMRA cells underwent FACS enrichment. V was trimmed by 2 bases and J by 0 bases, leaving 12 bases between them. CDR1 is SEHNR and CDR2 is FQNEAQ in the germline V gene (reference sequence). The CDR3 has 16 amino acids.

The gene calls are TRBV7-9 and TRBJ2-3, with D perhaps being TRBD1 or TRBD2 (5 bases each). This TCR was sampled from a human donor with multiple sclerosis. Sequenced input: CD8+ T cells from PBMCs. Here the CDR3 reads CASSLIEGPSTDTQYF. Here the CDR3 DNA reads TGTGCCAGCAGCTTAATTGAGGGACCTAGCACAGATACGCAGTATTTT.